This T cell receptor beta chain appears in the sequencing data of a study of control samples from healthy donors and cancer patients. Produced via immunoSEQ multiplex PCR; TCRdb's table is partial and in-frame only. The repertoire holds 75,000 to 90,000 clones, with approximately 89% as singletons. CDR3 length: 19 amino acids. Germline CDR1 SGHNT, CDR2 YYREEE (reference sequence). Trimming stripped 2 bases from V and 1 base from J, with 19 bases between. The V and J genes are TRBV5-4 and TRBJ1-6; maybe TRBD1 (5 bases). This receptor was obtained from a man in his fifties in good health. Sequences were obtained from blood. CDR3 DNA: TGTGCCAGCAGCTTCGGATTGGGACGGCTGTCTTCCTATAATTCACCCCTCCACTTT. The encoded protein is CASSFGLGRLSSYNSPLHF.